Below are 22 T cell receptor beta chains sequenced from a single sample in a study of cytomegalovirus exposure and HLA in healthy donors. The study ran its PCR with 60 Vbeta and 13 Jbeta primers. Profiling relied on immunoSEQ multiplex PCR, and the TCRdb table lists in-frame clones only, not all of them. The data show some 170,000 clones, about 82% seen once. Sequencing used PBMCs. All receptors derive from a woman in her twenties or thirties in good health and CMV-seropositive.

On this clone: This CDR3 is also generated by other DNA sequences in the sample. The V gene is TRBV9, the J gene TRBJ1-6; 7 bases are a match to TRBD1. The CDR3 has 17 amino acids. The J segment lost 0 bases and the V segment lost 0 bases, leaving 3 bases of the junction unmatched. Germline V gene lookup returns CDR1 SGDLS and CDR2 YYNGEE. CDR3 in amino acids: CASSVAGQSSYNSPLHF. In nucleotides, the CDR3 is TGTGCCAGCAGCGTAGCGGGACAGAGCTCCTATAATTCACCCCTCCACTTT.

This clone was observed a few times. The rearrangement uses TRBV4-2 and TRBJ1-1; 8 positions agree with TRBD1. This CDR3 has 15 residues. CDR1 and CDR2 from the germline V gene are LGHNA and YNFKEQ. V trimming: 2 bases; J trimming: 1 base; junction bases outside the gene matches: 3. The CDR3 DNA is TGTGCCAGCAGCCAACTCGGACAGGGGAACACTGAAGCTTTCTTT. Its translation is CASSQLGQGNTEAFF.

The chain is built from TRBV2 and TRBJ2-1; TRBD1 agrees at 8 bases. The germline V gene has CDR1 SNHLY and CDR2 FYNNEI. The CDR3 extends over 17 amino acids. J lost 0 bases, V lost 11 bases, and 15 bases had no gene match. The chain's CDR3 is CASRGTGRLSSYNEQFF. CDR3 nucleotides: TGTGCCTCCAGGGGGACAGGAAGACTTAGCTCCTACAATGAGCAGTTCTTC. The full variable domain, in which reference TRBV2 and TRBJ2-1 provide the parts outside the CDR3, is EPEVTQTPSHQVTQMGQEVILRCVPISNHLYFYWYRQILGQKVEFLVSFYNNEISEKSEIFDDQFSVERPDGSNFTLKIRSTKLEDSAMYFCASRGTGRLSSYNEQFFGPGTRLTVL.

The genes are TRBV5-6 and TRBJ1-2; tentatively, D is TRBD1 (5 bases). Germline lookup yields CDR1 SGHDT and CDR2 YYEEEE. This CDR3 comprises 13 residues. The V gene lost 6 bases and the J gene lost 8 bases, with 17 bases spanning the gap. The chain's CDR3 is CASTHRRGWGYTF. In nucleotides, the CDR3 is TGTGCCAGCACTCACCGGCGGGGGTGGGGCTACACCTTC.

The chain couples TRBV29-1 to TRBJ2-5; 9 bases line up with TRBD1. Germline CDR1 and CDR2: SQVTM and ANQGSEA. This CDR3 is built from 18 residues. The J segment lost 4 bases and the V segment lost 0 bases, leaving 15 bases of the junction unmatched. CDR3 residues: CSVEDRRQGGAWGETQYF. DNA of the CDR3: TGCAGCGTTGAAGATCGGCGACAGGGGGGAGCTTGGGGAGAGACCCAGTACTTC.

In its sample, this clone was seen a few times. The chain uses TRBV7-2 and TRBJ1-1; 7 bases are shared with TRBD1. This CDR3 is 13 amino acids long. J was trimmed by 2 bases and V by 4 bases; bases with no gene match: 1. Germline lookup yields CDR1 SGHTA and CDR2 FQGNSA. For the CDR3, the DNA is TGTGCCAGCAGCTGGGACAGTAACACTGAAGCTTTCTTT. Protein product: CASSWDSNTEAFF.

The rearrangement uses TRBV27 and TRBJ1-1; 8 nucleotides align to TRBD1. The CDR3 sequence is 15 residues long. V lost 3 bases to trimming and J lost 4 bases; unmatched junction nucleotides: 7. CDR1 and CDR2 from the germline V gene are MNHEY and SMNVEV (reference sequence). CDR3 region: CASSFSAQGATEAFF. The CDR3, as DNA: TGTGCCAGCAGTTTCTCCGCCCAGGGGGCCACTGAAGCTTTCTTT.

The chain has TRBV19 and TRBJ2-7; 9 bases agree with TRBD1. The CDR3 is 15 amino acids. CDR1 and CDR2 from the germline V gene are LNHDA and SQIVND (reference sequence). V was pared by 5 bases and J by 4 bases, with 9 bases of the junction left unmatched. The CDR3 protein is CASSVVQGAGYEQYF. The CDR3 nucleotides read TGTGCCAGTAGTGTCGTACAGGGGGCGGGATACGAGCAGTACTTC.

The CDR3 DNA reads as TGTGCCAGCAGTCCGGGGACAGCTACCAACGGAGGCTACACCTTC. This translates into CASSPGTATNGGYTF. J is TRBJ1-2 and V is TRBV28, with TRBD1 matching over 7 bases. The CDR3 is 15 amino acids. Germline CDR1 and CDR2: MDHEN and SYDVKM. After removal of 5 bases from V and 8 bases from J, the junction contained 14 bases not matched to a gene.

This clone was counted only a few times. CDR3 sequence: CASSPGQGGGYEQYF. The CDR3 DNA reads TGTGCCAGCAGCCCTGGACAGGGAGGTGGCTACGAGCAGTACTTC. V is TRBV4-2 and J is TRBJ2-7, with TRBD1 matching over 8 bases. This CDR3 comprises 15 residues. CDR1 LGHNA and CDR2 YNFKEQ come from the germline V gene. The ends lost 4 bases at V and 3 bases at J; junction bases unmatched: 8.

V usage is TRBV20-1 and J usage is TRBJ2-5; no clear D gene. This CDR3 comprises 11 residues. The germline gives CDR1 DFQATT, CDR2 SNEGSKA (reference sequence). V was shortened by 2 bases and J by 2 bases, with 3 bases between the two germline ends. The CDR3 spells CSARYQETQYF. In nucleotides, the CDR3 is TGCAGTGCTAGATATCAAGAGACCCAGTACTTC.

This clone was seen a few times. The genes are TRBV28 and TRBJ2-7; maybe TRBD2 (5 bases). Germline V CDR1 and CDR2: MDHEN, SYDVKM. The CDR3 extends over 15 amino acids. Trimming pared 2 bases from V and 0 bases from J, leaving 11 bases between. The CDR3 DNA is TGTGCCAGCAGTTTACAGTTTCGGGGCTCCTACGAGCAGTACTTC. Its translation: CASSLQFRGSYEQYF.

This sequence joins TRBV29-1 and TRBJ2-5; 11 bases are shared with TRBD1. V trimming: 6 bases; J trimming: 3 bases; junction bases outside the gene matches: 6. Germline CDR1 is SQVTM and CDR2 is ANQGSEA. This CDR3 comprises 14 residues. CDR3 sequence (DNA): TGCAGCGTCCGGGACAGGGGGGGTAAAGAGACCCAGTACTTC. Protein: CSVRDRGGKETQYF.

This clone was seen a handful of times. The chain is built from TRBV11-2 and TRBJ1-6, with a weak D call TRBD1 (6 bases). With 3 bases removed from V and 9 bases from J, the gap between germline ends came to 9 bases. Germline V gene sequence: CDR1 SGHAT, CDR2 FQNNGV. The CDR3 contains 13 residues. CDR3 in amino acids: CASSLLGGSPLHF. CDR3 DNA: TGTGCCAGCAGCTTGCTAGGGGGTTCACCCCTCCACTTT.

The CDR3 loop is CASSGGLQETQYF. DNA of the CDR3: TGTGCCAGTAGTGGGGGACTCCAAGAGACCCAGTACTTC. The rearrangement links TRBV19 to TRBJ2-5; tentatively, D is TRBD2 (6 bases). Trimming took off 5 bases at V and 1 base at J, with 8 bases between the two ends. CDR1 is LNHDA and CDR2 is SQIVND in the germline V gene (reference sequence). The CDR3 is 13 amino acids.

This chain joins TRBV6-4 and TRBJ1-1; D unresolved. Trimming cost V 3 bases and J 4 bases, with 9 bases left between them. Germline loops: CDR1 MRHNA, CDR2 SNTAGT. The length of the CDR3 is 13 residues. CDR3 DNA sequence: TGTGCCAGCAGTGAGCAGGCTGGCACTGAAGCTTTCTTT. Its protein product is CASSEQAGTEAFF.

The chain couples TRBV7-9 to TRBJ1-1; 7 nucleotides align to TRBD1. Germline values: CDR1 SEHNR, CDR2 FQNEAQ (reference sequence). CDR3 length: 17 amino acids. Trimming took 1 base from V and 3 from J; bases not matched to a gene: 11. DNA of the CDR3: TGTGCCAGCAGCTTAGGGAGGACAGGCCTTACGGACACTGAAGCTTTCTTT. Protein sequence: CASSLGRTGLTDTEAFF.

A word on this clone: Distinct nucleotide sequences in the sample also encode this CDR3. The chain has TRBV6-5 and TRBJ2-7, with D perhaps matching TRBD2 (6 bases). Trimming removed 2 bases at V and 0 bases at J, with 11 bases between. Germline V lookup: CDR1 MNHEY, CDR2 SVGAGI. CDR3 length: 15 residues. The CDR3 DNA sequence: TGTGCCAGCAGTTACAGGGCCGGGAGCTCCTACGAGCAGTACTTC. Encoded protein: CASSYRAGSSYEQYF.

V and J are TRBV4-1 and TRBJ1-2, with 8 bases lining up with TRBD1. Germline V lookup: CDR1 MGHRA, CDR2 YSYEKL. The J segment lost 4 bases and the V segment lost 0 bases, leaving 4 bases of the junction unmatched. This CDR3 contains 15 residues. The CDR3 sequence: CASSQDEDRVYGYTF. DNA of the CDR3: TGCGCCAGCAGCCAAGATGAGGACAGGGTCTATGGCTACACCTTC.

The rearrangement uses TRBV13 and TRBJ2-5; D is perhaps TRBD2 (5 bases). The CDR3 totals 11 residues. The germline V gene has CDR1 PRHDT and CDR2 FYEKMQ (reference sequence). V lost 3 bases and J lost 9, with 8 bases in between. The CDR3 DNA follows: TGTGCCAGCAGCTTGACCGGGGCCCAGTACTTC. Protein sequence: CASSLTGAQYF.

This clone was seen a single time. The chain carries TRBV5-3 and TRBJ2-3; 12 nucleotides agree with TRBD2. TRBV5-3 has ORF status, its function being uncertain. V trimming: 4 bases; J trimming: 3 bases; junction bases outside the gene matches: 9. This CDR3 is 17 amino acids long. The CDR3 region has the DNA TGTGCCAGAAGCCCGTTTACGGGACTAGCGGGTACAGATACGCAGTATTTT. This encodes CARSPFTGLAGTDTQYF.

V is TRBV6-5 and J is TRBJ1-1; TRBD1 aligns across 9 bases. V was pared by 5 bases and J by 3 bases, with 4 bases of the junction left unmatched. CDR3 size: 14 residues. Germline V CDR1 and CDR2: MNHEY, SVGAGI. CDR3 in amino acids: CASSTGDRDTEAFF. The CDR3, as DNA: TGTGCCAGCAGTACTGGGGACAGGGACACTGAAGCTTTCTTT.